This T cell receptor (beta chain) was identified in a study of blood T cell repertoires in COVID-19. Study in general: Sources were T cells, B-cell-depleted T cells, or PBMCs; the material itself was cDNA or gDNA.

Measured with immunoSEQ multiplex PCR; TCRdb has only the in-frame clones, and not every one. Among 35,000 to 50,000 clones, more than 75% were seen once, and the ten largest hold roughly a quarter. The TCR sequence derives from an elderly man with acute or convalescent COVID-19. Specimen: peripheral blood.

The DNA for the CDR3 is TGCGCCAGCAGCCCGGGACTAGCGGGCCACACAGATACGCAGTATTTT. Translated, it gives CASSPGLAGHTDTQYF. The gene calls are TRBV5-1 and TRBJ2-3, with 12 bases aligning to TRBD2. The CDR3 loop spans 16 amino acids. Trimming at V came to 4 bases and at J to 2 bases, leaving 5 bases not matched to a gene. Germline V gene data show CDR1 as SGHRS and CDR2 as YFSETQ.